In its sample, the clone carrying this T cell receptor (beta chain) was seen a few times. The target antigen is unknown. This specimen belongs to a study of T cell repertoires in cytomegalovirus infection. On the study more broadly: HLA-B-restricted CMV epitopes that are well studied were used alongside recently identified HLA-C-restricted ones.

TCRdb reanalysed the reads using MiXCR and keeps one entry per CDR3 protein. This table has nearly 700,000 distinct CDR3 sequences, 30% to 40% appearing once. This CDR3 region has 12 residues. V lost 0 bases and J lost 8, with 5 bases in between. From germline, CDR1 is MGHRA and CDR2 YSYEKL. Sample: cultured PBMCs, taken from culture after CMV antigen stimulation. The chain is built from TRBV4-1 and TRBJ2-1; no reliable D call. The clonotype comes from a human donor in good health (CMV status not recorded). Some clones in this sample may be carry-over from other donors' samples. As DNA, the CDR3 is TGCGCCAGCAGCCAAGATTCGGATGAGCAGTTCTTC. Encoded protein: CASSQDSDEQFF.